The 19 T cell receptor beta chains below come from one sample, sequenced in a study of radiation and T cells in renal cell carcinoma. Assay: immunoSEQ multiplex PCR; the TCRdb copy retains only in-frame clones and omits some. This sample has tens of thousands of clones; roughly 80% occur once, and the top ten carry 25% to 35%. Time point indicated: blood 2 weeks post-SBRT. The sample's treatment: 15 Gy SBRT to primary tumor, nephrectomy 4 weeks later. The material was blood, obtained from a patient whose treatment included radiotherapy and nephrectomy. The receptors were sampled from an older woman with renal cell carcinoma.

CDR3 in amino acids: CASSPAGGGYNEQFF. DNA for the CDR3: TGTGCCAGCAGTCCAGCGGGGGGCGGGTACAATGAGCAGTTCTTC. V and J are TRBV2 and TRBJ2-1; 9 bases line up with TRBD2. The CDR3 loop spans 15 amino acids. Per germline, CDR1 SNHLY and CDR2 FYNNEI. J lost 4 bases, V lost 5 bases, and 6 bases had no gene match.

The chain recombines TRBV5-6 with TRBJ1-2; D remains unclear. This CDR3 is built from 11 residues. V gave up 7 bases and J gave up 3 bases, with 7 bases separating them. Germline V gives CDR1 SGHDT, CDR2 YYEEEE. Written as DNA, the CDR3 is TGTGCCAGCCATAAGGACTATGGCTACACCTTC. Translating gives CASHKDYGYTF.

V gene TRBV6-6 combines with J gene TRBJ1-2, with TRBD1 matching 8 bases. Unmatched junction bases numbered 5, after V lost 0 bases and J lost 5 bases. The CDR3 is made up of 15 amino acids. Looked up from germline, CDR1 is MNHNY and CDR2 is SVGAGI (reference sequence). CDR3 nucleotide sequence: TGTGCCAGCAGTTACTCGTCAGGGGGCGCGTATGGCTACACCTTC. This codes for CASSYSSGGAYGYTF.

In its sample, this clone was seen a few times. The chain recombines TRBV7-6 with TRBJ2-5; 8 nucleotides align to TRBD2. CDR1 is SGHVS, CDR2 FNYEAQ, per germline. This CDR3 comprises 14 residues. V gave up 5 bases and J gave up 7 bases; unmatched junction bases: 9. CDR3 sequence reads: CASSPGLEGGTQYF. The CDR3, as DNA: TGTGCCAGCAGCCCGGGACTAGAGGGAGGGACCCAGTACTTC.

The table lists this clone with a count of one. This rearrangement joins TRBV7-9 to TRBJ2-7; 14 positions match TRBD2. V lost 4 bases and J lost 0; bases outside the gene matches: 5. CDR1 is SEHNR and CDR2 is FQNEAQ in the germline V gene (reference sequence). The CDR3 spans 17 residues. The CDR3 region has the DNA TGTGCCAGCAGCTCCCGACTAGCGGGAGGGAGCTCCTACGAGCAGTACTTC. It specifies CASSSRLAGGSSYEQYF.

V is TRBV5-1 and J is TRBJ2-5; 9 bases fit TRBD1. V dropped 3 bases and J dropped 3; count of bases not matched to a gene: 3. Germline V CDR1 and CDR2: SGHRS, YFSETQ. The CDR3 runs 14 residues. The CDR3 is CASSYDRGKETQYF. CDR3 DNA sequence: TGCGCCAGCAGCTATGACAGGGGGAAAGAGACCCAGTACTTC.

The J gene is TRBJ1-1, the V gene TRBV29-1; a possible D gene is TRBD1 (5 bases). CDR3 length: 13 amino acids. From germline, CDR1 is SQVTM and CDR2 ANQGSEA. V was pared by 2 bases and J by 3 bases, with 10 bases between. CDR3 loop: CSVERGGDTEAFF. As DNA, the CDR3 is TGCAGCGTTGAAAGGGGAGGGGACACTGAAGCTTTCTTT.

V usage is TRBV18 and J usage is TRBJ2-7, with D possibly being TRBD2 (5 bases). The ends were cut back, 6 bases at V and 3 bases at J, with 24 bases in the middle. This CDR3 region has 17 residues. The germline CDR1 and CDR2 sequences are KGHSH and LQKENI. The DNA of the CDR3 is TGTGCCAGCTCCCACGCGTCGGGGAAGGGCAGCCACTACGAGCAGTACTTC. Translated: CASSHASGKGSHYEQYF.

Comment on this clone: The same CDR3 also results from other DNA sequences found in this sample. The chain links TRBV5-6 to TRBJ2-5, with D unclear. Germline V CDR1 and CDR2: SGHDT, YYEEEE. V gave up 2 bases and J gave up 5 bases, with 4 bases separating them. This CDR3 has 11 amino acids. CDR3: CASSLRETQYF. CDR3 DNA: TGTGCCAGCAGCTTACGGGAGACCCAGTACTTC.

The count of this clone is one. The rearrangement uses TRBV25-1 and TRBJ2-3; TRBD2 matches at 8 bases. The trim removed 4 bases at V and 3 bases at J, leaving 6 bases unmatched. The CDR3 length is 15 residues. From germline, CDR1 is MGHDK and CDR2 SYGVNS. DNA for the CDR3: TGTGCCAGCAGTGCAGCGGGACTAGTTACAGATACGCAGTATTTT. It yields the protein CASSAAGLVTDTQYF.

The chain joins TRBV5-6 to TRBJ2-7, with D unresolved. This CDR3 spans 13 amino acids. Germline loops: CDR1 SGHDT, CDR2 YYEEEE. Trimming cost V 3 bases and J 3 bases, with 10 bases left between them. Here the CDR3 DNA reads TGTGCCAGCAGCTCCGCCAGGCTCTACGAGCAGTACTTC. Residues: CASSSARLYEQYF.

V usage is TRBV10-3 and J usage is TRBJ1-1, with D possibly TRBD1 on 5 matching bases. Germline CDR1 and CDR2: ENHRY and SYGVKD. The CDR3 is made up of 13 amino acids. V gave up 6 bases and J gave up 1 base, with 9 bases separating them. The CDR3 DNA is TGTGCCATCAGGCCGACAGAGAACACTGAAGCTTTCTTT. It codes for CAIRPTENTEAFF.

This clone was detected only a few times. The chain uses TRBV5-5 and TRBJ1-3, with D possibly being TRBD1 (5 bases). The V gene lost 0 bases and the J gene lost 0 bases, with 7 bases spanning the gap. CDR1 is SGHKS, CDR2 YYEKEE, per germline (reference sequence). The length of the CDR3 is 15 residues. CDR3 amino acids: CASSLGGFSGNTIYF. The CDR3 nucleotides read TGTGCCAGCAGCTTGGGGGGGTTCTCTGGAAACACCATATATTTT. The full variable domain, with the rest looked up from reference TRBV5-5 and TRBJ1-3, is DAGVTQSPTHLIKTRGQQVTLRCSPISGHKSVSWYQQVLGQGPQFIFQYYEKEERGRGNFPDRFSARQFPNYSSELNVNALLLGDSALYLCASSLGGFSGNTIYFGEGSWLTVV.

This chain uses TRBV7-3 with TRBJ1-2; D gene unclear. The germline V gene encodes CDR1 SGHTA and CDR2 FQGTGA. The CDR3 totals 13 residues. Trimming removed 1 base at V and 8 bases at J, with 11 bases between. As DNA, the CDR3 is TGTGCCAGCAGCTTAAGTCCGCTTGAGGGCTACACCTTC. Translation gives CASSLSPLEGYTF.

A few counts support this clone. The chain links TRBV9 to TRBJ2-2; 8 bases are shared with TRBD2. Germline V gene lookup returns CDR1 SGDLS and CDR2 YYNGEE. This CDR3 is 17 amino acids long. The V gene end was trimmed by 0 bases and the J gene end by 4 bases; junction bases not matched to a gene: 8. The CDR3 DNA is TGTGCCAGCAGCGTAGATAGCGGGGAGGTCCCCACCGGGGAGCTGTTTTTT. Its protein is CASSVDSGEVPTGELFF.

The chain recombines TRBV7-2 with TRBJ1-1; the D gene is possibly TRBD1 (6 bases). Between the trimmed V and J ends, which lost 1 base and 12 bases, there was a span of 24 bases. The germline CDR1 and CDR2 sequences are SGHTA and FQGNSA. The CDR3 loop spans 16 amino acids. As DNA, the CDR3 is TGTGCCAGCAGCTTAGATCCGACAGGTTACGAGGTTATGACTTTCTTT. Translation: CASSLDPTGYEVMTFF.

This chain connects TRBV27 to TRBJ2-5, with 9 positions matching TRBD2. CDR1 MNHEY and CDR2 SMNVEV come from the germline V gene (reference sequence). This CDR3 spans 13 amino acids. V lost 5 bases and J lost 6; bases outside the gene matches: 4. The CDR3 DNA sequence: TGTGCCAGCAGTCCCGGGACTAGCCAGACCCAGTACTTC. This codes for CASSPGTSQTQYF.

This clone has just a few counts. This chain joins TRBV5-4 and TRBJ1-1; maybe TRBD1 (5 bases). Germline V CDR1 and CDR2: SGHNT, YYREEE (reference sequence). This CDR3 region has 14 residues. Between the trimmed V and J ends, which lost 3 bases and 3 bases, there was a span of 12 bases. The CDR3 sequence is CASSWVGGDTEAFF. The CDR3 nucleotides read TGTGCCAGCAGCTGGGTTGGGGGGGACACTGAAGCTTTCTTT.

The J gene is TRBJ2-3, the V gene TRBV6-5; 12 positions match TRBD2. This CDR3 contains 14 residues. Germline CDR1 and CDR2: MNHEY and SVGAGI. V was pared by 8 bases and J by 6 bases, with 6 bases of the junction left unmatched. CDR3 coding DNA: TGTGCCAGCCAGACTAGCGGGAGCGGTGATACGCAGTATTTT. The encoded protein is CASQTSGSGDTQYF.